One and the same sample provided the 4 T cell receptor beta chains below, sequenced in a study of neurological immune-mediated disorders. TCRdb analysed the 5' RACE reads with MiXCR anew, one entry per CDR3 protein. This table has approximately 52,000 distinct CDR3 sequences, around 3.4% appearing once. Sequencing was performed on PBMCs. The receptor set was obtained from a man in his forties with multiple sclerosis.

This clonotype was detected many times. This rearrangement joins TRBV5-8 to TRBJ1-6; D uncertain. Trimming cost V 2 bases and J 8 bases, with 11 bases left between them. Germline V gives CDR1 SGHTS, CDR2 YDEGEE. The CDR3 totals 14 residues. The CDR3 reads CASSLGLPHSPLHF. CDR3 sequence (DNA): TGTGCCAGCAGCTTAGGTCTACCTCATTCACCCCTCCACTTT.

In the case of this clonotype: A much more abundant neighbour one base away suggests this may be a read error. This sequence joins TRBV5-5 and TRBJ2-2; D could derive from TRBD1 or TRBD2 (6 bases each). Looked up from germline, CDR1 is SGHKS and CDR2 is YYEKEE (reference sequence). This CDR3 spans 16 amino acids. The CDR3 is CASSLSAGQRTGELLF. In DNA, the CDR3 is TGTGCCAGCAGCTTGTCCGCGGGACAACGCACCGGGGAGCTGCTTTTT.

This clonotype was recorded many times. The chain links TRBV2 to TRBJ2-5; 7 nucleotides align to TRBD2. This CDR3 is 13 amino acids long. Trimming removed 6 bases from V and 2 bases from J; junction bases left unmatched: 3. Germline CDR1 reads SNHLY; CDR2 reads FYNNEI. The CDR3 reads CASRVRGQETQYF. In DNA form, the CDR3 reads TGTGCCAGCAGAGTGCGGGGGCAAGAGACCCAGTACTTC. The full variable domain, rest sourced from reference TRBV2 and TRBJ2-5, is EPEVTQTPSHQVTQMGQEVILRCVPISNHLYFYWYRQILGQKVEFLVSFYNNEISEKSEIFDDQFSVERPDGSNFTLKIRSTKLEDSAMYFCASRVRGQETQYFGPGTRLLVL.

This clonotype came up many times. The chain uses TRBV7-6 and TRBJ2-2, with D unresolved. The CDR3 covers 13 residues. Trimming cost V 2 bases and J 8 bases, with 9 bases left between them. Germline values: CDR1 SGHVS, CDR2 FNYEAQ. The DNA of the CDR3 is TGTGCCAGCAGCTTATATCCGTGGGGGGAGCTGTTTTTT. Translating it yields CASSLYPWGELFF. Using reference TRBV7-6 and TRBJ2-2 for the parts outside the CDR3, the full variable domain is GAGVSQSPRYKVTKRGQDVALRCDPISGHVSLYWYRQALGQGPEFLTYFNYEAQQDKSGLPNDRFSAERPEGSISTLTIQRTEQRDSAMYRCASSLYPWGELFFGEGSRLTVL.